This TCR beta chain comes out of a study of blood T cell repertoires in COVID-19. TCRdb keeps only in-frame clones here, not all; method: immunoSEQ multiplex PCR. The sample lists 52,000 or so clones; 78% were seen once. Germline V gene lookup returns CDR1 LGHDT and CDR2 YNNKEL (reference sequence). V was clipped by 2 bases and J by 7 bases, with 20 bases between them. The CDR3 is made up of 16 amino acids. The chain employs TRBV3-1 (or the pseudogene TRBV3-2) and TRBJ1-2; no reliable D call. Sequencing was carried out using peripheral blood. The clonotype originates from a human donor in a cohort sampled during active COVID-19. CDR3 residues: CASSQRPGTSAGGYTF. The CDR3 nucleotides are TGTGCCAGCAGCCAAAGGCCAGGTACCTCAGCAGGTGGCTACACCTTC.